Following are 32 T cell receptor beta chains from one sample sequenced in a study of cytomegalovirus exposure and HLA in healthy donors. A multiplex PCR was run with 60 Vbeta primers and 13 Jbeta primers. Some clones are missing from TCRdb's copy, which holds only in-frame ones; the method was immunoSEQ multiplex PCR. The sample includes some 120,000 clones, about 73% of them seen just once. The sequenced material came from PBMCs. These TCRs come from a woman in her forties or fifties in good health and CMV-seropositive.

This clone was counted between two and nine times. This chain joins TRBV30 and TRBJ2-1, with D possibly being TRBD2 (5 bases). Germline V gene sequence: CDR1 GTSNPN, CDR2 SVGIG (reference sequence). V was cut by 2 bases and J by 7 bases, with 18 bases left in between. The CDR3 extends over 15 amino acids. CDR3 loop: CAWSPLDLRGNEQFF. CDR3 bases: TGTGCCTGGAGTCCTCTAGACCTGAGAGGGAATGAGCAGTTCTTC.

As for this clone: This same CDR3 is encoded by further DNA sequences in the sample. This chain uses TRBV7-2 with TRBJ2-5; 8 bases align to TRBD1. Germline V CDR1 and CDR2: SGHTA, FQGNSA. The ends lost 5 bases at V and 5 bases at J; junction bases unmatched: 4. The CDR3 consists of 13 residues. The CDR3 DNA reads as TGTGCCAGCAGCCGCGGACAGGGCGAGACCCAGTACTTC. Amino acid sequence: CASSRGQGETQYF.

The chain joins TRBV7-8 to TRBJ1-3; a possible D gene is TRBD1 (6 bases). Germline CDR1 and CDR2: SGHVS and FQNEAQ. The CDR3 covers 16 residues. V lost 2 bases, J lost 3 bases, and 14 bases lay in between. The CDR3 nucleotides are TGTGCCAGCAGCTTAACGGGGGGCCCAGGTGGAAACACCATATATTTT. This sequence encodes CASSLTGGPGGNTIYF.

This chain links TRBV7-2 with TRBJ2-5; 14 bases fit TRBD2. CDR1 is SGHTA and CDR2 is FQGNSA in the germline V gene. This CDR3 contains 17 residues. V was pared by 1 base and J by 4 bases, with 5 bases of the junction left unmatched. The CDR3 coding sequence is TGTGCCAGCAGCTTAGGACTAGCGGGGGGGCGGGTAGAGACCCAGTACTTC. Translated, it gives CASSLGLAGGRVETQYF.

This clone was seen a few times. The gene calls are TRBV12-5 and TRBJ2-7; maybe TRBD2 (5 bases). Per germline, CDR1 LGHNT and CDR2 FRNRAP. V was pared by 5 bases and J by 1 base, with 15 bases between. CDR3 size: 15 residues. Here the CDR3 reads CASGPGTALSYEQYF. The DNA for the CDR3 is TGTGCTAGTGGTCCGGGAACAGCGCTGTCCTACGAGCAGTACTTC. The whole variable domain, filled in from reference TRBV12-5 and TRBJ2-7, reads DARVTQTPRHKVTEMGQEVTMRCQPILGHNTVFWYRQTMMQGLELLAYFRNRAPLDDSGMPKDRFSAEMPDATLATLKIQPSEPRDSAVYFCASGPGTALSYEQYFGPGTRLTVT.

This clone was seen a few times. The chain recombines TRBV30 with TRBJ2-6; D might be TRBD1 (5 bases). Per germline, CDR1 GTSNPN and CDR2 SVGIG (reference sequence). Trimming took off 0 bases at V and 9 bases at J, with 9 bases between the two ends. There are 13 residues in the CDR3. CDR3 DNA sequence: TGTGCCTGGAGTGTCCAGGGTGACAACGTCCTGACTTTC. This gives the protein CAWSVQGDNVLTF.

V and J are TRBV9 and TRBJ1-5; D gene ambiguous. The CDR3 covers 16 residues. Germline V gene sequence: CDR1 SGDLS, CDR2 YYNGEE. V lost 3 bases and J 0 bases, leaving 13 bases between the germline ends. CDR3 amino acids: CASSAYRSYSNQPQHF. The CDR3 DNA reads TGTGCCAGCAGCGCCTACAGATCCTATAGCAATCAGCCCCAGCATTTT.

CDR3 nucleotides: TGTGCCAGCAGCCAATCGGGACAGGTTAATGAGCAGTTCTTC. Its translation is CASSQSGQVNEQFF. The chain recombines TRBV4-2 with TRBJ2-1, with TRBD1 matching over 8 bases. The germline CDR1 and CDR2 sequences are LGHNA and YNFKEQ. V was clipped by 2 bases and J by 7 bases; unmatched bases: 4. This CDR3 region has 14 residues.

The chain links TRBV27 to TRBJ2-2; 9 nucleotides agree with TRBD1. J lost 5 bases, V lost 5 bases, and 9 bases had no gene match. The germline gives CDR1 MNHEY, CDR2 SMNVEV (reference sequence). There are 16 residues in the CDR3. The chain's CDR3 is CASSDIPGTGTGELFF. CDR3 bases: TGTGCCAGCAGTGATATTCCCGGGACAGGGACCGGGGAGCTGTTTTTT.

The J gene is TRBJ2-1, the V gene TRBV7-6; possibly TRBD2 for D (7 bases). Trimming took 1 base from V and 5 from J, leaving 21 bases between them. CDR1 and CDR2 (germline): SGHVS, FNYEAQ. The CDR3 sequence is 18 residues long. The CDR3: CASSLDPPGGLAHNEQFF. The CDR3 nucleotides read TGTGCCAGCAGCTTAGACCCACCCGGGGGGCTCGCACACAATGAGCAGTTCTTC.

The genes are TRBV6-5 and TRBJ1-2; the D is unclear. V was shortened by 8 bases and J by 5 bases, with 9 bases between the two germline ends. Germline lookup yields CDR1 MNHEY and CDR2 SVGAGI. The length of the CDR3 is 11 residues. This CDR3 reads CASREGYGYTF. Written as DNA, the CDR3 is TGTGCCAGCCGAGAGGGATATGGCTACACCTTC.

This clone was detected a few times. The CDR3 DNA sequence: TGTGCCAGCAGTGAAGTTAGGGGCAATGAGCAGTTCTTC. This sequence encodes CASSEVRGNEQFF. This chain links TRBV6-1 with TRBJ2-1; the D gene is possibly TRBD1 (5 bases). The V end lost 1 base, the J end lost 6 bases, and 7 bases lay between the germline ends. Germline CDR1 and CDR2: MNHNS and SASEGT. The CDR3 length is 13 residues.

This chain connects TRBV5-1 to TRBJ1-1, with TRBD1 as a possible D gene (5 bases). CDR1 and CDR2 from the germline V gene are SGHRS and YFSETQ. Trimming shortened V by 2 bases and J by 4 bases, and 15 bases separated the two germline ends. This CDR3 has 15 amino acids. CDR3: CASSLEGRGLTEAFF. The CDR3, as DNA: TGCGCCAGCAGCTTAGAGGGTCGGGGACTCACTGAAGCTTTCTTT.

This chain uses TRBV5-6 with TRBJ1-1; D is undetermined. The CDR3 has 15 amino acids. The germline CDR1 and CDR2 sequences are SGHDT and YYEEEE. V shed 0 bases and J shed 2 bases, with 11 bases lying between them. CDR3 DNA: TGTGCCAGCAGCTTGGAGGTCTTAGCCAACACTGAAGCTTTCTTT. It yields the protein CASSLEVLANTEAFF.

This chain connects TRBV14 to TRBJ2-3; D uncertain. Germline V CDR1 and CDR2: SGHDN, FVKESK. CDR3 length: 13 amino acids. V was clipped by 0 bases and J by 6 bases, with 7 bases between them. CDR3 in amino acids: CASSQDYGDTQYF. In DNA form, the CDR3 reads TGTGCCAGCAGCCAAGATTACGGGGATACGCAGTATTTT. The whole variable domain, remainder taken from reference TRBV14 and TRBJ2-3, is EAGVTQFPSHSVIEKGQTVTLRCDPISGHDNLYWYRRVMGKEIKFLLHFVKESKQDESGMPNNRFLAERTGGTYSTLKVQPAELEDSGVYFCASSQDYGDTQYFGPGTRLTVL.

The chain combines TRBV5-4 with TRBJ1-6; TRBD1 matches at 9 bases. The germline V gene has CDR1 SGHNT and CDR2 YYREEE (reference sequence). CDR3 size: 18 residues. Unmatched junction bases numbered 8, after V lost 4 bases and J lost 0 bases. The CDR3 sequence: CASSPGQGGSSYNSPLHF. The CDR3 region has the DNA TGTGCCAGCAGCCCGGGACAGGGAGGAAGCTCCTATAATTCACCCCTCCACTTT.

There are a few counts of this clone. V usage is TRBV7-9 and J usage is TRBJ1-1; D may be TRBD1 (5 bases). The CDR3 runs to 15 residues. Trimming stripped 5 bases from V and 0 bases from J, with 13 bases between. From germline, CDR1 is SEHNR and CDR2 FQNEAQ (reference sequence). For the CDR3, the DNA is TGTGCCAGCAGCCCGGGGTCGGGGGTGAACACTGAAGCTTTCTTT. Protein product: CASSPGSGVNTEAFF.

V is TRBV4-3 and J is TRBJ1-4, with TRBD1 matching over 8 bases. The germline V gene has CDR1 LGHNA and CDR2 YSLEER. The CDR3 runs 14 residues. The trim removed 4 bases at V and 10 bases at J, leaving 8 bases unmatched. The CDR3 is CASSPDRVSRKLFF. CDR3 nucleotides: TGCGCCAGCAGCCCGGACAGGGTTTCTCGAAAACTGTTTTTT.

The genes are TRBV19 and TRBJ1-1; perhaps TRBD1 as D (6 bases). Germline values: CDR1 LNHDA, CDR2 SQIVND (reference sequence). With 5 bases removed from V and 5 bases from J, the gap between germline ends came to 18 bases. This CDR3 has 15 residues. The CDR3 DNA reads TGTGCCAGTAGTGAAAGGGGGTACCCCAGGACTGAAGCTTTCTTT. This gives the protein CASSERGYPRTEAFF.

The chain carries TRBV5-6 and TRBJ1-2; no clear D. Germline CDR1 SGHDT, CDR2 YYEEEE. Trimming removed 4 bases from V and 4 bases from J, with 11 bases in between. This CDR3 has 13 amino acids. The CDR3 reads CASSPTAVYGYTF. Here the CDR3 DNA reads TGTGCCAGCAGCCCAACAGCGGTCTATGGCTACACCTTC.

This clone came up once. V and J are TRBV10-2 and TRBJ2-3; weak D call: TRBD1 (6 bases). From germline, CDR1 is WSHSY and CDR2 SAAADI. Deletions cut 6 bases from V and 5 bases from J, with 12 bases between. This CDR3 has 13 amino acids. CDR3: CASSQGWGDTQYF. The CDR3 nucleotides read TGCGCCAGCAGCCAGGGGTGGGGAGATACGCAGTATTTT.

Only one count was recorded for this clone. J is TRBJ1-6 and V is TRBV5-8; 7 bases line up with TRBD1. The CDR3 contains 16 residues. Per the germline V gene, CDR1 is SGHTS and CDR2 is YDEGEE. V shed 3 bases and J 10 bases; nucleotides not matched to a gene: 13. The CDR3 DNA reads TGTGCCAGCAGCTCTTCGAGAAGGACAGGAGACTCACCCCTCCACTTT. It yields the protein CASSSSRRTGDSPLHF.

CDR3 region: CASSFNSETQYF. The CDR3 bases are TGTGCCAGCAGCTTTAATTCGGAGACCCAGTACTTC. This chain uses TRBV11-3 with TRBJ2-5; D is uncertain. Germline lookup yields CDR1 SGHNT and CDR2 YENEEA. This CDR3 is 12 amino acids long. V was pared by 3 bases and J by 5 bases, with 7 bases between.

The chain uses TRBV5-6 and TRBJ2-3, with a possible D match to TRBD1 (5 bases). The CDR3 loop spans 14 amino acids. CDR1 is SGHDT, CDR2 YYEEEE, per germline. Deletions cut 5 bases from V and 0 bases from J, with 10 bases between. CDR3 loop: CASRTPGSTDTQYF. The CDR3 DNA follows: TGTGCCAGCAGGACCCCAGGGAGCACAGATACGCAGTATTTT. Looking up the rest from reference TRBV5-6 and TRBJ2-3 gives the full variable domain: DAGVTQSPTHLIKTRGQQVTLRCSPKSGHDTVSWYQQALGQGPQFIFQYYEEEERQRGNFPDRFSGHQFPNYSSELNVNALLLGDSALYLCASRTPGSTDTQYFGPGTRLTVL.

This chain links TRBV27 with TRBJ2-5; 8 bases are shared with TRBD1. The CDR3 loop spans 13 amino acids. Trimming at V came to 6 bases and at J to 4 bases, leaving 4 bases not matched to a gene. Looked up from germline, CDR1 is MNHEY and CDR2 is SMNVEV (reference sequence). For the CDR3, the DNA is TGTGCCAGCAGGCCACAGGGGGGAGAGACCCAGTACTTC. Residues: CASRPQGGETQYF.

This chain's CDR3 is CASSFGDYGYTF. The CDR3 nucleotides read TGTGCCAGCAGCTTCGGGGACTATGGCTACACCTTC. V and J are TRBV7-2 and TRBJ1-2; no clear D gene. The CDR3 length is 12 residues. Germline values: CDR1 SGHTA, CDR2 FQGNSA. Trimming left V 3 bases short and J 3 bases short, with 5 bases between.

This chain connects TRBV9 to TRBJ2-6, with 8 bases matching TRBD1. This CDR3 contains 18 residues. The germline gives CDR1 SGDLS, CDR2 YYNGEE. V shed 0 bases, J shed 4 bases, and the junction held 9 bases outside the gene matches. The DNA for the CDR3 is TGTGCCAGCAGCGTAGGCCTCAGGGGGCAAGGAGGGGCCAACGTCCTGACTTTC. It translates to CASSVGLRGQGGANVLTF.

CDR3: CASSLGGSGNTGELFF. The CDR3 DNA follows: TGTGCCAGCAGCTTGGGGGGTAGCGGCAACACCGGGGAGCTGTTTTTT. The chain joins TRBV5-4 to TRBJ2-2, with a possible D match to TRBD2 (6 bases). This CDR3 is built from 16 residues. In germline, CDR1 is SGHNT, CDR2 YYREEE (reference sequence). Trimming cost V 0 bases and J 2 bases, with 11 bases left between them.

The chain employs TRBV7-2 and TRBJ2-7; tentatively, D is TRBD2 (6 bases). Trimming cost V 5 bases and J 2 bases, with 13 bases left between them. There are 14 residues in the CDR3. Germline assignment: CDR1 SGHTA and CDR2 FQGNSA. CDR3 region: CASSRGGVTYEQYF. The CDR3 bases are TGTGCCAGCAGCCGAGGAGGGGTGACCTACGAGCAGTACTTC.

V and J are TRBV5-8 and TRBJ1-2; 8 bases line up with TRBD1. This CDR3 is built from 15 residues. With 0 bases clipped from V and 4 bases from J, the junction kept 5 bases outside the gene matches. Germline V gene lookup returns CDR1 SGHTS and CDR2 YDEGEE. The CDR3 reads CASSLGTGLPYGYTF. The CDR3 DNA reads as TGTGCCAGCAGCTTGGGGACAGGGCTGCCCTATGGCTACACCTTC.

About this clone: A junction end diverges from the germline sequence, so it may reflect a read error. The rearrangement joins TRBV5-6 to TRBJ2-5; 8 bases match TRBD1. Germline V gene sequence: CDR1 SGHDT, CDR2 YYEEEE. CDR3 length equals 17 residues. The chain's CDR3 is CASRLLQPGQGWQTQYF. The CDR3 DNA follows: TGTGCCAGCCGCTTACTCCAACCAGGACAGGGTTGGCAGACCCAGTACTTC.

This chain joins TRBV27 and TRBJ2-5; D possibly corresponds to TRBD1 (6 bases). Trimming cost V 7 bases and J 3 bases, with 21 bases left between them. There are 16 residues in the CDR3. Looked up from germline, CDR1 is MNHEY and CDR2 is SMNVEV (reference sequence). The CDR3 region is CASTPGWGTLEETQYF. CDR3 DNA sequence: TGTGCCAGCACCCCGGGGTGGGGGACACTAGAAGAGACCCAGTACTTC.